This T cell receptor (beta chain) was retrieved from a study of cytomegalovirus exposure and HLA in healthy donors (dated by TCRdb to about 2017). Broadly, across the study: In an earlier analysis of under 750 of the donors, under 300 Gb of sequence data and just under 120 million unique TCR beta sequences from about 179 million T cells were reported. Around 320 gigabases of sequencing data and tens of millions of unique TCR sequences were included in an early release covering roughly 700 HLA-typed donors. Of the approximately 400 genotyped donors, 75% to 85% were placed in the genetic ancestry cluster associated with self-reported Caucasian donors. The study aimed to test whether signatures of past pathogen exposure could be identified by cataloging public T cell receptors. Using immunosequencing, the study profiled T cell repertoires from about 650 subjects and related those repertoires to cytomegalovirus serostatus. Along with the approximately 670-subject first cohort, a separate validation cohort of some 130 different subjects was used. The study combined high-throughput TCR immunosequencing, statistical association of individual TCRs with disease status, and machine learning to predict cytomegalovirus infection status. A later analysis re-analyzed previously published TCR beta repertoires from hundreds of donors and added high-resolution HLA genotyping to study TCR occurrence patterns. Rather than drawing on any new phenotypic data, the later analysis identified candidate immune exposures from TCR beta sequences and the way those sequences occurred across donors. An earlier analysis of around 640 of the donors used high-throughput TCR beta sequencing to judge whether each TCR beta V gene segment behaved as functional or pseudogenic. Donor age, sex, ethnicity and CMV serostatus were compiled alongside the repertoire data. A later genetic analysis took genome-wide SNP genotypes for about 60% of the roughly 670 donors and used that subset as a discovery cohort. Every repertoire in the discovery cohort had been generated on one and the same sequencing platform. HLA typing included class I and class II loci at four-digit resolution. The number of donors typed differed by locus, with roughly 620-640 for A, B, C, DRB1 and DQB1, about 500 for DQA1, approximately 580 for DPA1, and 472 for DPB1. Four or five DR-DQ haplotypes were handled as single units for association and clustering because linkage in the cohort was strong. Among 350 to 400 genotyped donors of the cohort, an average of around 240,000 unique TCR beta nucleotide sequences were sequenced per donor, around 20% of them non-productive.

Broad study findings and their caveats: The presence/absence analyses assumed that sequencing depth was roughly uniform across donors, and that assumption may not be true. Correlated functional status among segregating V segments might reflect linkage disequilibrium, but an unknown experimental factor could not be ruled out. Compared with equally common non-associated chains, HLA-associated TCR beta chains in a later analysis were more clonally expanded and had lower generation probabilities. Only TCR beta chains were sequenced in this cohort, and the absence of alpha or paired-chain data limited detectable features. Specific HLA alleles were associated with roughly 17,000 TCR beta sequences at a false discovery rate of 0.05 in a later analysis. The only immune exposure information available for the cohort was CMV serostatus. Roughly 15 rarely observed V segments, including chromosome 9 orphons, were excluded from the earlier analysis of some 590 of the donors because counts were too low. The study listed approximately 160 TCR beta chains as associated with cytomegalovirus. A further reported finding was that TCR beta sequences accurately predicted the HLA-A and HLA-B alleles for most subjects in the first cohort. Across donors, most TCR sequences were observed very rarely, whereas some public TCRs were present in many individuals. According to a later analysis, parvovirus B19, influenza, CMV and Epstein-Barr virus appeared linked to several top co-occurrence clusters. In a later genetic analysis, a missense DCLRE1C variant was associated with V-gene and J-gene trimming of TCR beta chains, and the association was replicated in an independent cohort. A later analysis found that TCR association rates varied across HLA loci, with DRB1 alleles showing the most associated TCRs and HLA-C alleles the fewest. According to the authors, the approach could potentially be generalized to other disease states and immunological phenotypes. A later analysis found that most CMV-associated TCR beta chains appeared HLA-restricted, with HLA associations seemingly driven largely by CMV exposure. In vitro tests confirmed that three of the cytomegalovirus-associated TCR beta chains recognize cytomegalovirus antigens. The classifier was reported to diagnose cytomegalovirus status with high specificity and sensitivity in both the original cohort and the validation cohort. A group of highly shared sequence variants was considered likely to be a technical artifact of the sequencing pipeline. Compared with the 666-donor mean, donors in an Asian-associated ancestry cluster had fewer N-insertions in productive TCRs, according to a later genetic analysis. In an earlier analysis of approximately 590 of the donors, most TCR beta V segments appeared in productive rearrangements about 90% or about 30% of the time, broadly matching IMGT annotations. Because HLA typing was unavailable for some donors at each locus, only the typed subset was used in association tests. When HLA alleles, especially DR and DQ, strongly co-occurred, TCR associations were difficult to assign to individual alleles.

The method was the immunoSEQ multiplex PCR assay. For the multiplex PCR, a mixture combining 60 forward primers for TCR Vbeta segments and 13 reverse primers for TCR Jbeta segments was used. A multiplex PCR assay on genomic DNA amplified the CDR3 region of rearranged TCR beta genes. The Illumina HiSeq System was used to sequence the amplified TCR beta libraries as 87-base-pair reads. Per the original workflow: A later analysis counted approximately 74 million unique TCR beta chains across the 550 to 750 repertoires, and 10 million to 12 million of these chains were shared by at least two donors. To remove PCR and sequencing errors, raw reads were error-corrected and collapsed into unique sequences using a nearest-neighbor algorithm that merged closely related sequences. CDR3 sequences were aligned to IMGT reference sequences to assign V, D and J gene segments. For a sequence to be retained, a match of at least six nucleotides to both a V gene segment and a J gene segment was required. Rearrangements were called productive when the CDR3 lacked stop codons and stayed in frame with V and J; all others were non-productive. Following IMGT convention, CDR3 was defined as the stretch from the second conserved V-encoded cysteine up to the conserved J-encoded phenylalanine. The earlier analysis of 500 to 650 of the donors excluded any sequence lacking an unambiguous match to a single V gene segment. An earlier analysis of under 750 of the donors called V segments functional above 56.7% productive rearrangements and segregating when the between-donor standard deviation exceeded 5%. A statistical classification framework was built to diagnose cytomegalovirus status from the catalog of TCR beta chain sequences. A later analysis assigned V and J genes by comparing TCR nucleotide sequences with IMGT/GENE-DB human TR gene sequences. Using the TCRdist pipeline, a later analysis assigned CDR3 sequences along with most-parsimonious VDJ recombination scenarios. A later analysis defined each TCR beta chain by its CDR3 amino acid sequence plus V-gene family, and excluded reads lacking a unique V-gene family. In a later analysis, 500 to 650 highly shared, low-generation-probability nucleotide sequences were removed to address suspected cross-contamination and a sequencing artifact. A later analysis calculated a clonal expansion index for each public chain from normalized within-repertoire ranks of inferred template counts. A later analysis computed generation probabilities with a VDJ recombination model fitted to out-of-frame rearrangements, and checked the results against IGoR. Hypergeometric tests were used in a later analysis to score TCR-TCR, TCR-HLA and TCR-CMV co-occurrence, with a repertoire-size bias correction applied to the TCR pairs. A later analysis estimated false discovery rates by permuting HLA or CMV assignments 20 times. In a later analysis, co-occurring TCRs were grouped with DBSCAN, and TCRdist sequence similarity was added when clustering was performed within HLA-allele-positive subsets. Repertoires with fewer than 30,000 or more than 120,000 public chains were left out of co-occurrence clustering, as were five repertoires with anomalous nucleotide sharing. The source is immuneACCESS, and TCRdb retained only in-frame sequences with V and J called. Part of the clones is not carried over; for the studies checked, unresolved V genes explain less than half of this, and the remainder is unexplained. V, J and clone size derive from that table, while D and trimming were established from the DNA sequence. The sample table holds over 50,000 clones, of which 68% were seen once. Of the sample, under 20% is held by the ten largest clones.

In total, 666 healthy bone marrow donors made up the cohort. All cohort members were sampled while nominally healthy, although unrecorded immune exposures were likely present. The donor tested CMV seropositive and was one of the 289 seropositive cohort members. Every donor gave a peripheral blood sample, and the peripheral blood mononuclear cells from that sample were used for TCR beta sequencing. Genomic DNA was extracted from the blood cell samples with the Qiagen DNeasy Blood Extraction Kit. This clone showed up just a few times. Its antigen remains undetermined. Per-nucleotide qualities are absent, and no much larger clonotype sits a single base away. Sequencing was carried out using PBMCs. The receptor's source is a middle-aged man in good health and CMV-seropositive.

CDR3 loop: CASSIDRSERTLRAFF. The nucleotides read TGTGCCAGTAGTATAGATAGGTCTGAGCGTACACTGAGAGCTTTCTTT. In this chain, TRBV19 is recombined with TRBJ1-1, with no reliable assignment of the D segment. Trimming at the junction amounts to 0 bases on V and 10 bases on J, and the germline ends lie 21 bases apart. The CDR3 covers 16 residues, taking in both the cysteine and the phenylalanine. This entry keeps only the CDR3 DNA: 48 bases, framed from base 1. From a lookup of the germline V gene (reference sequence), CDR1 and CDR2 are LNHDA and SQIVND.